The present TCR beta chain was sequenced within a study of CD4+ T cells in melanoma. With regard to this clone: Its antigen remains unknown.

Measured with immunoSEQ multiplex PCR; TCRdb has only the in-frame clones, and not every one. The data contain some 120,000 clones, about 92% of them seen just once; the ten biggest clones take up 3% to 4%. The study's findings and limits: CD8+ T cell, macrophage and B cell function reportedly correlated with neoantigen-specific CD4+ T cells.

Trimming shortened V by 4 bases and J by 0 bases, and 14 bases separated the two germline ends. In germline, CDR1 is SGHRS, CDR2 YFSETQ. CDR3 length: 15 amino acids. This sequence joins TRBV5-1 and TRBJ2-7; TRBD1 or TRBD2 may be the D gene (6 bases each). Sequenced sample: peripheral blood. The receptor was isolated from a human donor with melanoma. CDR3 sequence reads: CASSPRGHSSYEQYF. The CDR3 nucleotides are TGCGCCAGCAGCCCCCGGGGGCACAGCTCCTACGAGCAGTACTTC.